What follows are 25 T cell receptor beta chains derived from one specimen sequenced in a study of blood T cell repertoires in COVID-19. Generated by immunoSEQ multiplex PCR, the TCRdb table keeps only in-frame clones and is missing some. The data show over 150,000 clones, about 85% seen once. Sequenced sample: peripheral blood. Source of these receptors: a woman of 80 years or more with COVID-19, enrolled during active disease.

This clone has more than one count but fewer than ten. The CDR3 region has the DNA TGTGCCAGCTCACCGGACAGTAATAAAGATCAGCCCCAGCATTTT. Encoded protein: CASSPDSNKDQPQHF. The rearrangement links TRBV18 to TRBJ1-5; TRBD1 is a possible D gene (6 bases). Trimming pared 3 bases from V and 5 bases from J, leaving 14 bases between. Germline V CDR1 and CDR2: KGHSH, LQKENI. This CDR3 has 15 amino acids.

On this clone: The sample carries other DNA sequences with the same CDR3. The rearrangement uses TRBV18 and TRBJ2-1; TRBD2 agrees at 13 bases. CDR3 length: 16 residues. The germline V gene has CDR1 KGHSH and CDR2 LQKENI. Losses at the gene ends were 4 bases for V and 0 bases for J; bases not matched to a gene: 0. The DNA of the CDR3 is TGTGCCAGCTCACGGACTAGCGGGAGCTCCTACAATGAGCAGTTCTTC. This encodes CASSRTSGSSYNEQFF.

This clone was observed a few times. This chain joins TRBV5-5 and TRBJ2-1, with 7 bases identical to TRBD2. The CDR3 spans 15 residues. The germline CDR1 and CDR2 sequences are SGHKS and YYEKEE (reference sequence). Unmatched junction bases numbered 9, after V lost 1 base and J lost 8 bases. The CDR3 reads CASSLWGEGLDEQFF. The CDR3, as DNA: TGTGCCAGCAGCTTGTGGGGGGAGGGCCTTGATGAGCAGTTCTTC.

The chain links TRBV11-2 to TRBJ2-3; 9 bases line up with TRBD2. Germline V gene data show CDR1 as SGHAT and CDR2 as FQNNGV. Germline trimming cut 1 base from V and 4 bases from J; bases unmatched to any gene: 6. This CDR3 has 16 residues. CDR3 nucleotides: TGTGCCAGCAGCTTAGTGGCTAGCGGGGATGCAGATACGCAGTATTTT. Its protein is CASSLVASGDADTQYF.

The chain has TRBV28 and TRBJ2-7, with D possibly being TRBD1 (6 bases). Trimming pared 6 bases from V and 3 bases from J, leaving 15 bases between. Per germline, CDR1 MDHEN and CDR2 SYDVKM. This CDR3 is built from 14 residues. CDR3 DNA: TGTGCCAGCAGGGGGGCAGGCTCAAACTACGAGCAGTACTTC. Translating gives CASRGAGSNYEQYF.

This clone was recorded a few times. The gene calls are TRBV2 and TRBJ1-5; D not resolved. Germline V gives CDR1 SNHLY, CDR2 FYNNEI. CDR3 size: 14 residues. The V end lost 5 bases, the J end lost 4 bases, and 12 bases lay between the germline ends. The CDR3 here is CASSTDTTNQPQHF. The CDR3 nucleotides read TGTGCCAGCAGTACCGACACAACTAATCAGCCCCAGCATTTT.

V and J are TRBV5-8 and TRBJ1-2; 8 nucleotides agree with TRBD1. CDR3 length: 14 amino acids. V lost 4 bases to trimming and J lost 2 bases; unmatched junction nucleotides: 4. CDR1 is SGHTS, CDR2 YDEGEE, per germline. The CDR3 here is CASSLTGANYGYTF. The CDR3 DNA reads as TGTGCCAGCAGCCTGACAGGGGCAAACTATGGCTACACCTTC. The full variable domain, its missing parts supplied by reference TRBV5-8 and TRBJ1-2, is EAGVTQSPTHLIKTRGQQATLRCSPISGHTSVYWYQQALGLGLQFLLWYDEGEERNRGNFPPRFSGRQFPNYSSELNVNALELEDSALYLCASSLTGANYGYTFGSGTRLTVV.

This clone was seen more than once but under ten times. The V call is TRBV12-3 or TRBV12-4, the J call TRBJ1-1; D call uncertain. The V and J ends lost 7 bases and 1 base respectively, with 10 bases between them. This CDR3 is 13 amino acids long. CDR3 DNA sequence: TGTGCCAGCACCCTAGGCCCGAACACTGAAGCTTTCTTT. It is translated as CASTLGPNTEAFF.

This chain joins TRBV2 and TRBJ1-1; 8 bases fit TRBD1. This CDR3 has 12 amino acids. Germline loops: CDR1 SNHLY, CDR2 FYNNEI. Germline trimming cut 6 bases from V and 13 bases from J; bases unmatched to any gene: 10. The CDR3, as DNA: TGTGCCAGCAGGGAGCAGGGGGCGTATGTTTTCTTT. The encoded protein is CASREQGAYVFF.

The chain couples TRBV7-3 to TRBJ2-5; 8 nucleotides agree with TRBD2. Germline V gives CDR1 SGHTA, CDR2 FQGTGA. Trimming at V came to 5 bases and at J to 1 base, leaving 0 bases not matched to a gene. The CDR3 runs 13 residues. The CDR3 protein is CASSRGGQETQYF. CDR3 sequence (DNA): TGTGCCAGCAGCCGGGGGGGCCAAGAGACCCAGTACTTC. Full variable domain (missing parts from reference TRBV7-3 and TRBJ2-5): GAGVSQTPSNKVTEKGKYVELRCDPISGHTALYWYRQSLGQGPEFLIYFQGTGAADDSGLPNDRFFAVRPEGSVSTLKIQRTERGDSAVYLCASSRGGQETQYFGPGTRLLVL.

V gene TRBV5-1 combines with J gene TRBJ2-3; 7 bases agree with TRBD2. This CDR3 region has 16 residues. Germline V gives CDR1 SGHRS, CDR2 YFSETQ. The V and J ends lost 4 bases and 6 bases, in that order; junction bases with no gene match: 14. CDR3 in DNA: TGCGCCAGCAGCCGCACAACTAGTGGGGGGGATGATACGCAGTATTTT. It encodes CASSRTTSGGDDTQYF.

The chain combines TRBV25-1 with TRBJ1-1; 9 bases match TRBD1. V was clipped by 2 bases and J by 0 bases; unmatched bases: 7. CDR1 MGHDK and CDR2 SYGVNS come from the germline V gene. This CDR3 has 17 amino acids. The CDR3 region is CASSELGTGFMNTEAFF. CDR3 DNA sequence: TGTGCCAGCAGTGAACTTGGGACAGGGTTCATGAACACTGAAGCTTTCTTT.

The V call is TRBV2, the J call TRBJ1-6; TRBD1 agrees at 12 bases. V was clipped by 6 bases and J by 10 bases; unmatched bases: 4. This CDR3 contains 14 residues. The germline V gene encodes CDR1 SNHLY and CDR2 FYNNEI. CDR3 sequence reads: CASRGQGAGSPLHF. CDR3 DNA sequence: TGTGCCAGCAGGGGACAGGGGGCTGGGTCACCCCTCCACTTT.

This chain uses TRBV7-3 with TRBJ2-2, with D possibly being TRBD2 (5 bases). CDR3 size: 15 residues. The V and J ends lost 4 bases and 3 bases respectively, with 12 bases between them. Germline V gene lookup returns CDR1 SGHTA and CDR2 FQGTGA. The CDR3 nucleotides read TGTGCCAGCAGCTCCGACAAGGACTACACCGGGGAGCTGTTTTTT. Translation: CASSSDKDYTGELFF.

The rearrangement links TRBV5-6 to TRBJ2-7; the match to TRBD1 covers 7 bases. CDR1 and CDR2 (germline): SGHDT, YYEEEE. The CDR3 contains 13 residues. V lost 4 bases to trimming and J lost 7 bases; unmatched junction nucleotides: 8. DNA for the CDR3: TGTGCCAGCAGCCTAGGGACAGCAGGTGAGCAGTACTTC. It encodes CASSLGTAGEQYF.

The count of this clone is one. The rearrangement links TRBV5-4 to TRBJ1-1; 10 nucleotides align to TRBD1. The CDR3 has 14 residues. Unmatched junction bases numbered 5, after V lost 4 bases and J lost 5 bases. CDR1 is SGHNT and CDR2 is YYREEE in the germline V gene (reference sequence). CDR3 in amino acids: CASSLRDRGTEAFF. The CDR3 DNA sequence: TGTGCCAGCAGCCTCCGGGACAGGGGAACTGAAGCTTTCTTT.

The chain uses TRBV6-1 and TRBJ1-1, with D hard to call. V gave up 2 bases and J gave up 0 bases, with 7 bases separating them. Germline V CDR1 and CDR2: MNHNS, SASEGT. The CDR3 is 14 amino acids. CDR3 sequence reads: CASSETGMNTEAFF. CDR3 nucleotides: TGTGCCAGCAGTGAAACTGGTATGAACACTGAAGCTTTCTTT.

The chain is built from TRBV7-6 and TRBJ2-2; the D gene is possibly TRBD1 (6 bases). The CDR3 consists of 15 residues. With 5 bases removed from V and 0 bases from J, the gap between germline ends came to 10 bases. In germline, CDR1 is SGHVS, CDR2 FNYEAQ. CDR3 DNA sequence: TGTGCCAGCAGCCGACAGGCCTCGAACACCGGGGAGCTGTTTTTT. It encodes CASSRQASNTGELFF.

The chain links TRBV5-1 to TRBJ2-3, with 7 bases aligning to TRBD2. Germline CDR1 is SGHRS and CDR2 is YFSETQ. V lost 2 bases to trimming and J lost 3 bases; unmatched junction nucleotides: 3. The CDR3 has 14 residues. The CDR3 DNA sequence: TGCGCCAGCAGCTTATTGGGGGGGACAGATACGCAGTATTTT. This codes for CASSLLGGTDTQYF.

The rearrangement uses TRBV5-4 and TRBJ2-3, with D possibly TRBD2 on 6 matching bases. The CDR3 runs to 13 residues. V shed 4 bases and J shed 1 base, with 7 bases lying between them. Germline CDR1 SGHNT, CDR2 YYREEE (reference sequence). In DNA, the CDR3 is TGTGCCAGCAGCCCGGGGGGCACAGATACGCAGTATTTT. Residues: CASSPGGTDTQYF.

The V gene is TRBV7-9, the J gene TRBJ1-1; tentatively, D is TRBD1 (5 bases). The V gene lost 5 bases and the J gene lost 6 bases, with 16 bases spanning the gap. This CDR3 spans 14 amino acids. Per the germline V gene, CDR1 is SEHNR and CDR2 is FQNEAQ (reference sequence). CDR3 nucleotides: TGTGCCAGCAGCCCCAGGGTGAAAGGAGCTGAAGCTTTCTTT. Translated, it gives CASSPRVKGAEAFF.

The CDR3 here is CASSPGQGEGYEQYF. In nucleotides, the CDR3 is TGTGCCAGCTCACCCGGACAGGGGGAAGGATACGAGCAGTACTTC. The rearrangement uses TRBV18 and TRBJ2-7, with 10 bases identical to TRBD1. V gave up 3 bases and J gave up 4 bases; unmatched junction bases: 6. Germline CDR1 reads KGHSH; CDR2 reads LQKENI. The CDR3 loop spans 15 amino acids. Drawing the rest from reference TRBV18 and TRBJ2-7, the complete variable domain is NAGVMQNPRHLVRRRGQEARLRCSPMKGHSHVYWYRQLPEEGLKFMVYLQKENIIDESGMPKERFSAEFPKEGPSILRIQQVVRGDSAAYFCASSPGQGEGYEQYFGPGTRLTVT.

The chain has TRBV28 and TRBJ1-2; D might be TRBD1 (5 bases). The CDR3 has 12 amino acids. CDR1 is MDHEN and CDR2 is SYDVKM in the germline V gene. V lost 4 bases and J lost 8, with 11 bases in between. Here the CDR3 reads CASSSAQGGYTF. The CDR3, as DNA: TGTGCCAGCAGTTCGGCTCAGGGCGGCTACACCTTC.

The V call is TRBV10-2, the J call TRBJ2-3; D possibly corresponds to TRBD1 (5 bases). The V end lost 7 bases, the J end lost 0 bases, and 11 bases lay between the germline ends. The length of the CDR3 is 14 residues. The V gene's germline CDR1 is WSHSY and CDR2 SAAADI. This CDR3 is CASTSGASTDTQYF. Here the CDR3 DNA reads TGCGCCAGCACATCTGGGGCTAGCACAGATACGCAGTATTTT.

V is TRBV15 and J is TRBJ1-2; TRBD1 might be the D (5 bases). Germline V gene sequence: CDR1 LNHNV, CDR2 YYDKDF (reference sequence). The CDR3 has 13 residues. The ends were cut back, 3 bases at V and 7 bases at J, with 12 bases in the middle. CDR3 bases: TGTGCCACCAGCAGTATTCAGGGAAGTGGCTACACCTTC. Its translation: CATSSIQGSGYTF.